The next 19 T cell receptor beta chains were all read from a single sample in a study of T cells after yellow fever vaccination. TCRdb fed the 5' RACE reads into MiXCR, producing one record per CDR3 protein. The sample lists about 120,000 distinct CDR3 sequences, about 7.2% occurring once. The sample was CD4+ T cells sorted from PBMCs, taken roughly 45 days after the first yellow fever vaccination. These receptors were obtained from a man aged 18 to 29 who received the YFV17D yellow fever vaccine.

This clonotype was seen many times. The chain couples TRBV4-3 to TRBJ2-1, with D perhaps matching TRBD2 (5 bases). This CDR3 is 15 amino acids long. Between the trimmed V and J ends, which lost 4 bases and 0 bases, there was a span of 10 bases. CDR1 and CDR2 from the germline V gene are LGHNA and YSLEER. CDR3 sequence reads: CASSRRSGSYNEQFF. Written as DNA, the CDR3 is TGCGCCAGCAGCCGGAGGTCCGGCTCCTACAATGAGCAGTTCTTC.

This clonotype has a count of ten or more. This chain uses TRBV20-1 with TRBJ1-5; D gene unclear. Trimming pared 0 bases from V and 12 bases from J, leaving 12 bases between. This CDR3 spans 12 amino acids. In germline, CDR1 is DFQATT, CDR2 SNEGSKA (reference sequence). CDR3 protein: CSARDRRGFQHF. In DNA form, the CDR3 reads TGCAGTGCTAGAGATCGAAGAGGATTCCAGCATTTT.

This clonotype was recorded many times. CDR3 sequence (DNA): TGTGCCACCTCTGAAGGACTAGTGGAAGGGGAGCTGTTTTTT. It translates to CATSEGLVEGELFF. This chain joins TRBV11-1 and TRBJ2-2; TRBD2 matches at 7 bases. Germline CDR1 is SGHAT and CDR2 is FQDESV (reference sequence). This CDR3 has 14 residues. The trim removed 10 bases at V and 8 bases at J, leaving 13 bases unmatched.

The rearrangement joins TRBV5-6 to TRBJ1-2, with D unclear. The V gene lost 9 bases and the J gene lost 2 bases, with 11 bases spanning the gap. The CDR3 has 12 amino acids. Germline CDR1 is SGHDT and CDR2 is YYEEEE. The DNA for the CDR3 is TGTGCCATGGGCGCCGGGAACTATGGCTACACCTTC. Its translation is CAMGAGNYGYTF.

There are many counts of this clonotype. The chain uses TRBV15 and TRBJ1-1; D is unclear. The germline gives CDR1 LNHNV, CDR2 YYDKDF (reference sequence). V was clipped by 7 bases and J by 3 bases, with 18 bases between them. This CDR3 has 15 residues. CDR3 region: CATNPRQAGHTEAFF. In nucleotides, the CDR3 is TGTGCCACCAACCCCAGGCAGGCGGGTCACACTGAAGCTTTCTTT.

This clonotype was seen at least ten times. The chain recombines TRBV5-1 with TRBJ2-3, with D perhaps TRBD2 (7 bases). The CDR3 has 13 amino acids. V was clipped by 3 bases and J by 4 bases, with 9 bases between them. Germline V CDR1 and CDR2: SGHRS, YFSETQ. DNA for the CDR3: TGCGCCAGCAGCTGGGAGGGGGCAGATACGCAGTATTTT. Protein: CASSWEGADTQYF. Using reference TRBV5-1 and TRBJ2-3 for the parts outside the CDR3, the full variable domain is KAGVTQTPRYLIKTRGQQVTLSCSPISGHRSVSWYQQTPGQGLQFLFEYFSETQRNKGNFPGRFSGRQFSNSRSEMNVSTLELGDSALYLCASSWEGADTQYFGPGTRLTVL.

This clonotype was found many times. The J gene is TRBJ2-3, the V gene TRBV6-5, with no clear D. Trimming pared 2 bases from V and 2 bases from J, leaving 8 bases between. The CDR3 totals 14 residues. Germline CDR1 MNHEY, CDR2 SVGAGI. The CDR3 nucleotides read TGTGCCAGCAGTTACGCGCCACACACAGATACGCAGTATTTT. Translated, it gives CASSYAPHTDTQYF.

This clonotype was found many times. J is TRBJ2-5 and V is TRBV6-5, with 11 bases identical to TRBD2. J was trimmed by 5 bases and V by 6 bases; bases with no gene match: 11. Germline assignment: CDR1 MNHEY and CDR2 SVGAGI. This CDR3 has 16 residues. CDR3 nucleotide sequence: TGTGCCAGCAGCCCCTGGCTAGCGGGGGGAACGGAGACCCAGTACTTC. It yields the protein CASSPWLAGGTETQYF.

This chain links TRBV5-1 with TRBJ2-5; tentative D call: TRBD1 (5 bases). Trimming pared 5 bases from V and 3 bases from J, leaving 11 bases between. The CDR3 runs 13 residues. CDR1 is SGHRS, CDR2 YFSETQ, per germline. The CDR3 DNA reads TGCGCCAGCAGATCACCGGACAAAGAGACCCAGTACTTC. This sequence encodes CASRSPDKETQYF.

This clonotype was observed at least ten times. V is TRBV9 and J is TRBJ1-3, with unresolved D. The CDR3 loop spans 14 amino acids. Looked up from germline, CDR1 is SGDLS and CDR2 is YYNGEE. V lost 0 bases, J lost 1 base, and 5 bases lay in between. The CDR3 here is CASSVAGSGNTIYF. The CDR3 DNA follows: TGTGCCAGCAGCGTAGCGGGGTCTGGAAACACCATATATTTT.

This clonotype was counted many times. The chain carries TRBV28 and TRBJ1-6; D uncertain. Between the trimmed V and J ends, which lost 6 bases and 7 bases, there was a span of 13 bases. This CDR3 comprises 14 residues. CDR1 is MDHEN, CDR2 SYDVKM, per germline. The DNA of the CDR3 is TGTGCCAGCAGGGTCATTAGCCCCAATTCACCCCTCCACTTT. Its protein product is CASRVISPNSPLHF. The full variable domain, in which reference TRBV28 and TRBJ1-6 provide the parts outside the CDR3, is DVKVTQSSRYLVKRTGEKVFLECVQDMDHENMFWYRQDPGLGLRLIYFSYDVKMKEKGDIPEGYSVSREKKERFSLILESASTNQTSMYLCASRVISPNSPLHFGNGTRLTVT.

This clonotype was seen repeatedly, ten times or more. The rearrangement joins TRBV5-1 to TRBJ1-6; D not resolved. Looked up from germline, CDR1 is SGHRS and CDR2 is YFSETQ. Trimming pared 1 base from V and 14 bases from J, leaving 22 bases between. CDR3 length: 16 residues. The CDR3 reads CASSLRQPGSGGALHF. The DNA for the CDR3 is TGCGCCAGCAGCTTGCGGCAGCCAGGCTCCGGCGGGGCCCTCCACTTT.

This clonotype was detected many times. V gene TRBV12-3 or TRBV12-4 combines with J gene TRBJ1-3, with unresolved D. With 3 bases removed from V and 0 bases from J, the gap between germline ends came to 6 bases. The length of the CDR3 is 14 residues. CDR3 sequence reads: CASSFQSSGNTIYF. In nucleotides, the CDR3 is TGTGCCAGCAGTTTTCAGAGCTCTGGAAACACCATATATTTT.

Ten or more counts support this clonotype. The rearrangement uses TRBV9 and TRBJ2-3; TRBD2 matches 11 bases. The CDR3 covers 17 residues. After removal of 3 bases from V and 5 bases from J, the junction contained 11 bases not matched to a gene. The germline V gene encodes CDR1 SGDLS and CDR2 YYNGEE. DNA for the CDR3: TGTGCCAGCAGCGATTCCATTAGCGGGGGGGCCCAAGATACGCAGTATTTT. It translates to CASSDSISGGAQDTQYF. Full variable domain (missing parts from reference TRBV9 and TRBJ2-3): DSGVTQTPKHLITATGQRVTLRCSPRSGDLSVYWYQQSLDQGLQFLIQYYNGEERAKGNILERFSAQQFPDLHSELNLSSLELGDSALYFCASSDSISGGAQDTQYFGPGTRLTVL.

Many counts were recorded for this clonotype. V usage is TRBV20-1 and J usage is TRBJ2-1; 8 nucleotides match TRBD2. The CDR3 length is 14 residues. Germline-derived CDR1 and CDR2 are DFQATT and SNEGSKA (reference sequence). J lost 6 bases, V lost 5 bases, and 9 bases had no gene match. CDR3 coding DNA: TGCAGTGCTCCGCGGAGTAGCGGGATCAATGAGCAGTTCTTC. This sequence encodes CSAPRSSGINEQFF.

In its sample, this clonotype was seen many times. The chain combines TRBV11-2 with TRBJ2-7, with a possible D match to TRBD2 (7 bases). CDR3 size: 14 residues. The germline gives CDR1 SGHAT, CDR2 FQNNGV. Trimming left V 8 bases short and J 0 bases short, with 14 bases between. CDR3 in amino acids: CASSRGGSSYEQYF. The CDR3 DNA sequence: TGTGCCAGCTCTAGGGGGGGAAGCTCCTACGAGCAGTACTTC.

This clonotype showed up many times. This CDR3 is CATSEAGLAADTQYF. CDR3 bases: TGTGCCACCAGTGAGGCGGGACTAGCGGCAGATACGCAGTATTTT. The genes are TRBV24-1 and TRBJ2-3; 11 nucleotides match TRBD2. V lost 4 bases to trimming and J lost 4 bases; unmatched junction nucleotides: 3. The CDR3 has 15 amino acids. Germline-derived CDR1 and CDR2 are KGHDR and SFDVKD.

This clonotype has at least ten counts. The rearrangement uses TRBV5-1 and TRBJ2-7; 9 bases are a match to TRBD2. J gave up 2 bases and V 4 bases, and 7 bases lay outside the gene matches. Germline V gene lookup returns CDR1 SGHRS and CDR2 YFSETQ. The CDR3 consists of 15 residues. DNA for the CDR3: TGCGCCAGCAGCCCTCCGCTAGCGGGGCCCTACGAGCAGTACTTC. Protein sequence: CASSPPLAGPYEQYF.

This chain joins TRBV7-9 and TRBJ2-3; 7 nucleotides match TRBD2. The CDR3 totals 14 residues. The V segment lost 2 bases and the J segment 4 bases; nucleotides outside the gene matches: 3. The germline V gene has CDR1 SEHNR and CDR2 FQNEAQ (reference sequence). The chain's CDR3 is CASSLRAGPDTQYF. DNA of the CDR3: TGTGCCAGCAGCTTACGAGCGGGGCCAGATACGCAGTATTTT.